These T cell receptor beta chains were read from a single sample in a study of T cell repertoires in cytomegalovirus infection. These receptors lack a known antigen. Using its own MiXCR run on the reads, TCRdb lists one record per CDR3 protein. The data hold about 700,000 distinct CDR3 sequences, with 30% to 35% observed a single time. This specimen consisted of cultured PBMCs, obtained from culture after CMV antigen stimulation. These receptors were taken from a human donor in good health (CMV status not recorded). Some clones in this sample may be carry-over from other donors' samples. Each CDR3 is given with its conserved first and last residue. A D gene is named only where the DNA matches it firmly. The size entry is marked missing in some rows and otherwise reads once, few, many or a size class.

d_gene,v_gene,j_gene,abundance,CDR3aa,CDR3nt
.,TRBV5-4,TRBJ2-2,.,CASRRQGSGELFF,TGTGCCAGCAGGCGGCAGGGAAGCGGGGAGCTGTTTTTT
TRBD1,TRBV12-3/TRBV12-4,TRBJ1-1,.,CASTRQGMNTEAFF,TGTGCCAGCACCCGACAGGGGATGAACACTGAAGCTTTCTTT
.,TRBV7-8,TRBJ1-5,.,CASSTKGTGTLNQPQHF,TGTGCCAGCAGCACCAAAGGGACCGGGACACTAAATCAGCCCCAGCATTTT
.,TRBV11-3,TRBJ2-1,.,CASGDRTSGDEQFF,TGTGCCAGCGGGGACCGAACAAGCGGCGATGAGCAGTTCTTC
.,TRBV11-3,TRBJ2-3,.,CASSLQGIRTDTQYF,TGTGCCAGCAGCTTACAGGGAATAAGGACAGATACGCAGTATTTT
TRBD2,TRBV4-1,TRBJ2-1,few,CASSLGLAPNNEQFF,TGCGCCAGCAGCCTGGGACTAGCGCCTAACAATGAGCAGTTCTTC
.,TRBV4-1,TRBJ2-3,.,CASSQENGPDTQYF,TGCGCCAGCAGCCAAGAGAACGGACCAGATACGCAGTATTTT
TRBD2,TRBV27,TRBJ2-4,.,CASSFRAGVTNIQYF,TGTGCCAGCAGTTTCAGGGCGGGAGTAACAAACATTCAGTACTTC
TRBD2,TRBV19,TRBJ2-2,.,CASSQRGFGELFF,TGTGCCAGTAGTCAGCGGGGGTTCGGGGAGCTGTTTTTT
TRBD1,TRBV7-8,TRBJ1-2,.,CASSLAGTGGGYGYTF,TGTGCCAGCAGCTTAGCAGGGACAGGGGGCGGCTATGGCTACACCTTC
TRBD2,TRBV10-3,TRBJ2-7,.,CAISLGLAVRREQYF,TGTGCCATCAGCCTGGGACTAGCGGTTCGTCGCGAGCAGTACTTC
.,TRBV20-1,TRBJ1-5,once,CSAVRRGVFGRPQHF,TGCAGTGCAGTCCGGAGGGGGGTATTCGGTCGGCCCCAGCATTTT
.,TRBV11-2,TRBJ2-5,.,CASSLGFEETQYF,TGTGCCAGCAGCTTAGGGTTTGAAGAGACCCAGTACTTC
.,TRBV5-4,TRBJ2-1,.,CASSLDIGGTNEQFF,TGTGCCAGCAGCCTTGACATCGGCGGTACCAATGAGCAGTTCTTC
TRBD2,TRBV11-2,TRBJ2-3,.,CASSPWAGGPTDTQYF,TGTGCCAGCAGCCCCTGGGCGGGAGGGCCCACAGATACGCAGTATTTT
.,TRBV6-2/TRBV6-3,TRBJ2-5,.,CASSPVYRQETQYF,TGTGCCAGCAGCCCCGTTTACAGACAAGAGACCCAGTACTTC
TRBD1,TRBV12-3/TRBV12-4,TRBJ2-3,few,CASSARIGGAGTDTQYF,TGTGCCAGCAGTGCCCGGATAGGGGGCGCCGGCACAGATACGCAGTATTTT
TRBD1,TRBV11-2,TRBJ1-1,.,CASSFAPGQGEGHTEAFF,TGTGCCAGCAGCTTTGCCCCCGGACAGGGAGAGGGGCACACTGAAGCTTTCTTT
.,TRBV7-2,TRBJ2-2,few,CASSLTGSWVRAGELFF,TGTGCCAGCAGCTTAACAGGGTCGTGGGTGAGGGCCGGGGAGCTGTTTTTT
.,TRBV20-1,TRBJ2-1,.,CSARKGPNEQFF,TGCAGTGCTAGGAAAGGGCCTAATGAGCAGTTCTTC
TRBD1,TRBV6-2/TRBV6-3,TRBJ1-6,.,CASTPPRTGGVSYNSPLHF,TGTGCCAGCACCCCGCCGAGGACAGGGGGGGTGTCCTATAATTCACCCCTCCACTTT
.,TRBV7-8,TRBJ1-2,few,CASSKTSGYGYTF,TGTGCCAGCAGCAAGACTTCGGGATATGGCTACACCTTC
.,TRBV12-3/TRBV12-4,TRBJ2-7,.,CASSQGEIYEQYF,TGTGCCAGCAGCCAAGGGGAGATCTACGAGCAGTACTTC
.,TRBV5-1,TRBJ1-6,.,CASSDGSYNSPLHF,TGCGCCAGCAGTGATGGCTCCTATAATTCACCCCTCCACTTT
.,TRBV5-4,TRBJ1-2,few,CASSLAGAGYGYTF,TGTGCCAGCAGCTTGGCGGGCGCCGGCTATGGCTACACCTTC
.,TRBV7-2,TRBJ1-3,few,CASSLHTKGNPWDSNTIYF,TGTGCCAGCAGCTTACACACGAAAGGAAACCCCTGGGATTCGAACACCATATATTTT
TRBD1,TRBV20-1,TRBJ1-2,.,CSAAGGRSGQGWGYTF,TGCAGTGCAGCCGGGGGTAGAAGTGGACAGGGGTGGGGCTACACCTTC
.,TRBV18,TRBJ2-3,.,CASSPAYRTTSTDTQYF,TGTGCCAGCTCACCAGCTTACAGGACGACTAGCACAGATACGCAGTATTTT
TRBD1,TRBV7-2,TRBJ1-2,many,CASSPDRGLYGYTF,TGTGCCAGCAGCCCGGACAGGGGGCTATATGGCTACACCTTC
.,TRBV6-6,TRBJ2-1,.,CASSYRAPGQIVIFHNEQFF,TGTGCCAGCAGTTACCGGGCCCCAGGCCAGATCGTGATATTCCACAATGAGCAGTTCTTC
.,TRBV19,TRBJ2-1,.,CASSKRGDEQFF,TGTGCCAGTAGTAAGAGAGGGGACGAGCAGTTCTTC
TRBD1,TRBV6-5,TRBJ1-3,.,CASRVRTGAMAGNTIYF,TGTGCCAGCAGAGTTAGGACAGGGGCGATGGCTGGAAACACCATATATTTT
.,TRBV5-8,TRBJ2-7,.,CASSPNEGHIYEQYF,TGTGCCAGCAGCCCCAATGAGGGGCATATCTACGAGCAGTACTTC
TRBD2,TRBV5-1,TRBJ2-1,.,CASSLASGLAGPPYNEQFF,TGCGCCAGCAGCTTGGCCTCGGGACTAGCGGGCCCCCCCTACAATGAGCAGTTCTTC
.,TRBV7-8,TRBJ2-2,.,CASSPGVGELFF,TGTGCCAGCAGCCCTGGGGTCGGGGAGCTGTTTTTT
.,TRBV7-2,TRBJ1-1,many,CASTPLLNTEAFF,TGTGCCAGCACCCCCCTTTTGAACACTGAAGCTTTCTTT
.,TRBV7-8,TRBJ2-5,many,CASSWGYQETQYF,TGTGCCAGCAGCTGGGGGTACCAAGAGACCCAGTACTTC
.,TRBV20-1,TRBJ2-1,.,CSADERSPWNEQFF,TGCAGTGCTGATGAGCGGAGCCCCTGGAATGAGCAGTTCTTC